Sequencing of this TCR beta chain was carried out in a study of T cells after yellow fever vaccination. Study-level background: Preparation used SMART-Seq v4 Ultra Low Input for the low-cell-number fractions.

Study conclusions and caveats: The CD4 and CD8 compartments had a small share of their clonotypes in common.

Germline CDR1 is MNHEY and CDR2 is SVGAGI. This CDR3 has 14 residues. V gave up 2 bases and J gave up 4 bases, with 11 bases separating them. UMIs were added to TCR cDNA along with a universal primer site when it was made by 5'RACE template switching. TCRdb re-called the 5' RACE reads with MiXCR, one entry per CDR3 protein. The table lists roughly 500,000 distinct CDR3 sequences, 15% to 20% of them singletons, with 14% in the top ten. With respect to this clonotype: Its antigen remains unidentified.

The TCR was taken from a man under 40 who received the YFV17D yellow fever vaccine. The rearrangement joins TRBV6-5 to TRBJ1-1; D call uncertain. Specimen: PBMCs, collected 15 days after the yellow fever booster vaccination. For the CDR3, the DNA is TGTGCCAGCAGTTACCTGCATGCGAGCACTGAAGCTTTCTTT. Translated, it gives CASSYLHASTEAFF.